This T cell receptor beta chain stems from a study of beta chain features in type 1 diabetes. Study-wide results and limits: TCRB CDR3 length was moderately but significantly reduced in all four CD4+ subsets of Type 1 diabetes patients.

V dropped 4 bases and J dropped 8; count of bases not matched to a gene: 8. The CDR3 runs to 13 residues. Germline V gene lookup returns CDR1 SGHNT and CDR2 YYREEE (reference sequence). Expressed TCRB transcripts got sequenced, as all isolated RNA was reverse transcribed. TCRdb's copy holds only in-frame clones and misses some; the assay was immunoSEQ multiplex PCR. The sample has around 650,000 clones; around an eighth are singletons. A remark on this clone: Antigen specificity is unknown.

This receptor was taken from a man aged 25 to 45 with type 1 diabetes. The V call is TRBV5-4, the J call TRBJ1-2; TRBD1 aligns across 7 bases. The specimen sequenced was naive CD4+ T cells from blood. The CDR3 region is CASSLPTGKGYTF. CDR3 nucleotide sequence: TGTGCCAGCAGCCTCCCGACAGGGAAGGGCTACACCTTC.